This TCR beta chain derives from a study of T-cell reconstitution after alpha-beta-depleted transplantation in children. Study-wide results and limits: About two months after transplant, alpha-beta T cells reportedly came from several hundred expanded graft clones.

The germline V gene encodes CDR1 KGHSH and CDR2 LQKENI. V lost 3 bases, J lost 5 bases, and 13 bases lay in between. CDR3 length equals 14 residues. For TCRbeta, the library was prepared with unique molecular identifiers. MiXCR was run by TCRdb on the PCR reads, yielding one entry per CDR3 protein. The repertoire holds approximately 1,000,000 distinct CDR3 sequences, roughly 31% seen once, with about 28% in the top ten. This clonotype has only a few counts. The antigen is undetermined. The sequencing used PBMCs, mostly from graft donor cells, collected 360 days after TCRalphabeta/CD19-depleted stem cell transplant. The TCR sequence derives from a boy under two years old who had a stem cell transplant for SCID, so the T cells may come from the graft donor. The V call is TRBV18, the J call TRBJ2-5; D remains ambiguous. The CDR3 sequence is CASSPLHQRETQYF. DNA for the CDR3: TGTGCCAGCTCACCCCTTCATCAGAGGGAGACCCAGTACTTC.